This T cell receptor (beta chain) derives from a study of blood T cell repertoires in COVID-19. Participants spanned ages about 18 to 100 years and resided in about two dozen US areas. Clones were read by immunoSEQ multiplex PCR, and TCRdb kept only the in-frame ones, dropping some. The data contain some 150,000 clones, roughly 83% of them singletons. The V end was cut by 6 bases, the J end by 0 bases, with 11 bases between. CDR3 length: 15 residues. From germline, CDR1 is MNHEY and CDR2 SVGAGI. The specimen sequenced was PBMCs or T cells enriched from blood (not recorded which). The rearrangement links TRBV6-5 to TRBJ1-4, with D possibly matching TRBD1 (6 bases). The sequence derives from a man aged 50 to 60 who had recovered from COVID-19. The CDR3 protein is CASRAGDATNEKLFF. DNA for the CDR3: TGTGCCAGCAGGGCAGGGGACGCAACTAATGAAAAACTGTTTTTT.